These T cell receptor beta chains were read from a single sample in a study of blood T cell repertoires in COVID-19. Clones were sequenced by immunoSEQ multiplex PCR, and TCRdb holds only the in-frame ones, with some missing. Of 200,000 to 250,000 clones in the sample, roughly four fifths were seen once. Sequenced: peripheral blood. The origin of the receptors is a woman aged 50 to 60 with acute or convalescent COVID-19. CDR3s include the opening cysteine and the closing phenylalanine or tryptophan. Fields, in order: J gene, D gene, V gene, clone size, CDR3 protein, CDR3 DNA. A D gene is named only where the DNA matches it firmly. Clone size, where shown, is once, few, many, or a class for clones that have expanded.

TRBJ2-3,TRBD1,TRBV5-6,NA,CASSLVGQGFTDTQYF,TGTGCCAGCAGCTTGGTGGGACAGGGGTTCACAGATACGCAGTATTTT
TRBJ1-6,NA,TRBV5-6,NA,CASSLSGGVYNSPLHF,TGTGCCAGCAGCTTGAGTGGCGGTGTGTATAATTCACCCCTCCACTTT
TRBJ2-5,TRBD1,TRBV5-5,few,CASSRTGETQYF,TGTGCCAGCAGCCGGACAGGGGAGACCCAGTACTTC
TRBJ2-5,TRBD1,TRBV28,NA,CASSTGAGETQYF,TGTGCCAGCAGTACAGGGGCAGGGGAGACCCAGTACTTC
TRBJ1-5,NA,TRBV28,NA,CASSGSLAGNQPQHF,TGTGCCAGCAGCGGCTCCTTGGCGGGCAATCAGCCCCAGCATTTT
TRBJ1-1,TRBD1,TRBV5-5,NA,CASSLTGGRNTEAFF,TGTGCCAGCAGCTTAACAGGGGGCCGGAACACTGAAGCTTTCTTT
TRBJ2-7,TRBD2,TRBV27,NA,CASSTGTSGIGEQYF,TGTGCCAGCAGCACCGGGACTAGCGGGATCGGCGAGCAGTACTTC
TRBJ2-7,NA,TRBV18,NA,CASSPPGEAYEQYF,TGTGCCAGCTCACCCCCAGGGGAAGCCTACGAGCAGTACTTC
TRBJ2-7,NA,TRBV12-1,NA,CASSFMTVKRPGSAEQYF,TGTGCCAGCAGCTTCATGACTGTTAAGCGGCCGGGGAGCGCCGAGCAGTACTTC
TRBJ2-1,TRBD2,TRBV3-1/TRBV3-2,once,CASSQGLLAGDEQFF,TGTGCCAGCAGCCAAGGACTTCTAGCGGGGGATGAGCAGTTCTTC
TRBJ1-3,TRBD1,TRBV9,NA,CASSTHRDRFEGNTIYF,TGTGCCAGCAGCACACACCGGGACAGATTCGAAGGAAACACCATATATTTT
TRBJ1-2,NA,TRBV12-3/TRBV12-4,NA,CASSLDRDYGYTF,TGTGCCAGCAGTTTGGACAGAGACTATGGCTACACCTTC
TRBJ1-6,TRBD1,TRBV19,many,CASSPRQGGYSPLHF,TGTGCCAGTAGTCCGAGGCAGGGGGGATATTCACCCCTCCACTTT
TRBJ1-6,TRBD1,TRBV7-2,NA,CASRPGTGSNSPLHF,TGTGCCAGCAGACCTGGGACAGGGTCTAATTCACCCCTCCACTTT
TRBJ2-7,TRBD1,TRBV11-2,NA,CASSETGAYEQYF,TGTGCCAGCAGCGAAACAGGGGCCTACGAGCAGTACTTC
TRBJ1-5,NA,TRBV9,NA,CASSVGTTSNQPQHF,TGTGCCAGCAGCGTAGGAACAACTAGCAATCAGCCCCAGCATTTT
TRBJ2-5,NA,TRBV5-1,NA,CASSLAIGNNQETQYF,TGCGCCAGCAGCTTGGCCATCGGGAACAACCAAGAGACCCAGTACTTC
TRBJ2-7,NA,TRBV27,once,CASTVYGGGPYEQYF,TGTGCCAGCACCGTGTATGGGGGAGGACCCTACGAGCAGTACTTC
TRBJ1-1,NA,TRBV18,NA,CASSPKWGGDTEAFF,TGTGCCAGCTCACCTAAATGGGGGGGAGACACTGAAGCTTTCTTT
TRBJ2-5,TRBD1,TRBV5-6,NA,CASSTDRLETQYF,TGTGCCAGCAGCACGGACAGGCTAGAGACCCAGTACTTC
TRBJ1-6,NA,TRBV5-6,NA,CASSLSGNWGSPLHF,TGTGCCAGCAGCTTGTCAGGGAATTGGGGTTCACCCCTCCACTTT
TRBJ2-7,TRBD1,TRBV7-8,few,CASSTGGQGVYEQYF,TGTGCCAGCAGCACAGGCGGACAGGGGGTCTACGAGCAGTACTTC
TRBJ2-1,NA,TRBV28,NA,CASTRMQGSYNEQFF,TGTGCCAGCACTCGAATGCAGGGTTCCTACAATGAGCAGTTCTTC
TRBJ2-7,TRBD1,TRBV7-2,NA,CASSENRGHSYEQYF,TGTGCCAGCAGCGAGAACAGGGGTCACTCCTACGAGCAGTACTTC
TRBJ1-1,NA,TRBV30,NA,CAWSSENTEAFF,TGTGCCTGGAGTTCAGAGAACACTGAAGCTTTCTTT
TRBJ1-5,NA,TRBV6-5,NA,CASSPTGPNQPQHF,TGTGCCAGCAGCCCCACAGGTCCGAATCAGCCCCAGCATTTT
TRBJ1-3,NA,TRBV4-1,NA,CASSQEDRGNTIYF,TGCGCCAGCAGCCAAGAAGACAGGGGAAACACCATATATTTT
TRBJ2-3,TRBD2,TRBV27,NA,CASSLASGSTDTQYF,TGTGCCAGCAGTTTGGCTAGCGGTAGCACAGATACGCAGTATTTT
TRBJ1-5,NA,TRBV5-6,NA,CASSLGPSSNQPQHF,TGTGCCAGCAGCTTGGGGCCTTCGAGCAATCAGCCCCAGCATTTT
TRBJ2-1,TRBD2,TRBV5-6,NA,CASSWPGLAGEQFF,TGTGCCAGCAGCTGGCCGGGACTAGCTGGTGAGCAGTTCTTC
TRBJ2-3,TRBD2,TRBV7-3,NA,CASSLGDYTDTQYF,TGTGCCAGCAGCTTAGGGGACTACACAGATACGCAGTATTTT
TRBJ2-2,TRBD1,TRBV24-1,NA,CATSDLLGTGNTGELFF,TGTGCCACCAGTGATTTGCTGGGGACAGGCAACACCGGGGAGCTGTTTTTT
TRBJ1-5,TRBD1,TRBV19,NA,CASSIRQGSRNQPQHF,TGTGCCAGTAGTATTCGACAGGGGAGTCGTAATCAGCCCCAGCATTTT
TRBJ1-1,TRBD1,TRBV18,NA,CASSIQGGTEAFF,TGTGCCAGCTCAATACAGGGGGGCACTGAAGCTTTCTTT